Below, one TCR beta chain is given with its context. A much larger clone lies one base from this, so it may be a read error. The CDR3 has 13 amino acids. Germline CDR1 and CDR2: MGHRA and YSYEKL. The data were taken from a study of blood T cells in healthy people across ages. For the second PCR, which ran for about 6 to 11 cycles, a sample-barcoded 5' primer and a J-beta primer mix were used. TCRdb re-called the 5' RACE reads with MiXCR, one entry per CDR3 protein. The data contain 800,000 to 950,000 distinct CDR3 sequences, about 27% of them singletons. The same sample was also used in a study of T cells of mothers and their children. Per that paper: When mothers and children were related, their normalized repertoire overlap, which was always slightly higher, did not differ significantly from that of unrelated pairs.

This chain uses TRBV4-1 with TRBJ2-4; D gene ambiguous. The end of the DNA is better explained by TRBJ2-7, so the J call may be wrong. This TCR derives from a woman aged 40 to 55 in good health. The sequencing sample was made of blood. The CDR3, as DNA: TGCGCCAGCAGCCAAGAAACATGGGGCGAGCAGTACTTC. This sequence encodes CASSQETWGEQYF.